Sequencing of this T cell receptor beta chain was carried out in a study of control samples from healthy donors and cancer patients. Generated by immunoSEQ multiplex PCR, the TCRdb table keeps only in-frame clones and is missing some. This table holds 170,000 or so clones, about 90% found once. Germline CDR1 MNHNS, CDR2 SASEGT. The length of the CDR3 is 16 residues. Trimming took off 3 bases at V and 0 bases at J, with 12 bases between the two ends. The rearrangement uses TRBV6-1 and TRBJ1-3; D is ambiguous. Sequencing was performed on blood. The source is a woman between 40 and 55 years old in good health. This chain's CDR3 is CASSDERLTSGNTIYF. The CDR3, as DNA: TGTGCCAGCAGTGACGAAAGGCTTACCTCTGGAAACACCATATATTTT.